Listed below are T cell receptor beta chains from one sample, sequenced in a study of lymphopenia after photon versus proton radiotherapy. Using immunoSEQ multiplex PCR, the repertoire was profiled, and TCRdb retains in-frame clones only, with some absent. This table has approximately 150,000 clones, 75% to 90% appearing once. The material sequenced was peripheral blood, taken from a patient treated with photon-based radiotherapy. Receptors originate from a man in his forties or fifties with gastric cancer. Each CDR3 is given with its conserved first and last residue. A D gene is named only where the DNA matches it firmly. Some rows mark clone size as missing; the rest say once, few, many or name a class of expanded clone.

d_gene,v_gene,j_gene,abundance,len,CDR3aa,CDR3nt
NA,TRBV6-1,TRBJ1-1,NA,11,CASSDGQAAFF,TGTGCCAGCAGTGATGGTCAAGCAGCTTTCTTT
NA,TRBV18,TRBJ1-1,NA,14,CASSPRGLNTEAFF,TGTGCCAGCTCACCACGGGGCTTGAACACTGAAGCTTTCTTT
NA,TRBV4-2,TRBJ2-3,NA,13,CASSQDQKDTQYF,TGTGCCAGCAGCCAAGATCAGAAAGATACGCAGTATTTT
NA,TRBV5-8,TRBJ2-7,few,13,CASSSRESYEQYF,TGTGCCAGCAGCTCCAGGGAATCCTACGAGCAGTACTTC
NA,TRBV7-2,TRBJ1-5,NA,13,CASSERETQPQHF,TGTGCCAGCAGCGAAAGGGAGACTCAGCCCCAGCATTTT
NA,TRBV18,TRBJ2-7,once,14,CASSLGTYSYEQYF,TGTGCCAGCTCACTCGGGACTTACTCCTACGAGCAGTACTTC
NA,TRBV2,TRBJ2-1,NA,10,CASSSNEQFF,TGTGCCAGCAGTTCCAATGAGCAGTTCTTC
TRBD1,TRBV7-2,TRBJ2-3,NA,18,CASSLTGTGVFSTDTQYF,TGTGCCAGCAGCCTGACCGGGACAGGGGTTTTTAGCACAGATACGCAGTATTTT
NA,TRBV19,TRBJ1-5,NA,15,CASSWDGTSNQPQHF,TGTGCCAGTAGTTGGGACGGTACTAGCAATCAGCCCCAGCATTTT
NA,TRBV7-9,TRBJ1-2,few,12,CASSPGDYGYTF,TGTGCCAGCAGCCCCGGGGATTATGGCTACACCTTC
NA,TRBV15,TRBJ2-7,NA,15,CATSRDNNRASEQYF,TGTGCCACCAGCAGAGATAATAACAGGGCCTCCGAGCAGTACTTC
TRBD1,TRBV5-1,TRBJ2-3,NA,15,CASTNGQGRADTQYF,TGCGCCAGCACCAACGGACAGGGGCGCGCAGATACGCAGTATTTT
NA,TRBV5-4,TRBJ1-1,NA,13,CASSLDRFTEAFF,TGTGCCAGCAGCTTGGATCGGTTCACTGAAGCTTTCTTT
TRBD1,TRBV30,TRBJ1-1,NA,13,CAWSVQGASEAFF,TGTGCCTGGAGTGTACAGGGGGCCTCTGAAGCTTTCTTT
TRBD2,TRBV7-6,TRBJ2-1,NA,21,CASSEPRTSGSRGRGYNEQFF,TGTGCCAGCAGCGAACCGCGGACTAGCGGGAGTAGGGGAAGGGGTTACAATGAGCAGTTCTTC
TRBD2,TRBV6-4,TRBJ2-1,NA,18,CASSDSPPARLAGYEQFF,TGTGCCAGCAGTGACTCCCCCCCGGCAAGACTAGCAGGTTATGAGCAGTTCTTC
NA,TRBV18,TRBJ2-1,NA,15,CASSPRAGSPDEQFF,TGTGCCAGCTCACCACGTGCGGGAAGTCCGGATGAGCAGTTCTTC
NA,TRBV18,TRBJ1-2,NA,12,CASSPPNYGYTF,TGTGCCAGCTCACCACCTAACTATGGCTACACCTTC